This passage covers 26 T cell receptor beta chains from one sample sequenced in a study of Ad26.COV2.S vaccination and SARS-CoV-2 variants. The protocol was immunoSEQ multiplex PCR, while the TCRdb copy is restricted to in-frame clones and leaves out a portion. The profile shows about 330,000 clones, roughly nine tenths of them singletons. Treatment in this sample: some 20 received Ad26.COV2.S at low or high dose, single or two shots; five or six received placebo; per-sample allocation not given. Collection of the samples took place on day 63 after the first injection of vaccine or placebo. This material consisted of peripheral blood, taken in a trial of Ad26.COV2.S vaccine versus placebo. These receptors all come from a person aged 18-60 years who received the Ad26.COV2.S COVID-19 vaccine or a placebo.

The V and J genes are TRBV10-1 and TRBJ2-3, with no clear D. Germline CDR1 and CDR2: WNHNN and SYGVQD (reference sequence). Trimming took 4 bases from V and 1 from J, leaving 9 bases between them. CDR3 length: 14 amino acids. CDR3: CASSGRGRTDTQYF. In nucleotides, the CDR3 is TGCGCCAGCAGTGGTAGAGGCCGCACAGATACGCAGTATTTT.

The chain links TRBV18 to TRBJ1-1; D is possibly TRBD1 (6 bases). Trimming removed 2 bases from V and 7 bases from J, with 11 bases in between. Germline V gene sequence: CDR1 KGHSH, CDR2 LQKENI. The CDR3 sequence is 13 residues long. CDR3 sequence reads: CASSPSKGGEAFF. The CDR3, as DNA: TGTGCCAGCTCACCATCCAAAGGGGGTGAAGCTTTCTTT.

This chain connects TRBV7-9 to TRBJ2-5, with 8 bases lining up with TRBD1. Germline V gene lookup returns CDR1 SEHNR and CDR2 FQNEAQ (reference sequence). This CDR3 is 13 amino acids long. The trim removed 8 bases at V and 5 bases at J, leaving 7 bases unmatched. The CDR3 loop reads CASAAGGLETQYF. CDR3 coding DNA: TGTGCCAGCGCGGCAGGGGGCTTGGAGACCCAGTACTTC. Drawing the rest from reference TRBV7-9 and TRBJ2-5, the complete variable domain is DTGVSQNPRHKITKRGQNVTFRCDPISEHNRLYWYRQTLGQGPEFLTYFQNEAQLEKSRLLSDRFSAERPKGSFSTLEIQRTEQGDSAMYLCASAAGGLETQYFGPGTRLLVL.

V usage is TRBV6-5 and J usage is TRBJ1-1; TRBD1 agrees at 7 bases. V lost 2 bases to trimming and J lost 8 bases; unmatched junction nucleotides: 11. The CDR3 runs to 15 residues. Germline-derived CDR1 and CDR2 are MNHEY and SVGAGI. The CDR3 is CASSYPNRDRWEAFF. The DNA of the CDR3 is TGTGCCAGCAGTTACCCAAACCGGGACAGATGGGAAGCTTTCTTT.

The genes are TRBV5-4 and TRBJ2-7, with D tentatively TRBD1 (5 bases). Germline CDR1 is SGHNT and CDR2 is YYREEE (reference sequence). V was pared by 3 bases and J by 3 bases, with 7 bases between. The CDR3 spans 12 residues. Written as DNA, the CDR3 is TGTGCCAGCAGCTCCCAGGGCTACGAGCAGTACTTC. Its protein product is CASSSQGYEQYF.

The V call is TRBV3-1 (or the pseudogene TRBV3-2), the J call TRBJ1-1; D may be TRBD1 (5 bases). The germline CDR1 and CDR2 sequences are LGHDT and YNNKEL (reference sequence). Trimming removed 0 bases from V and 6 bases from J, with 11 bases in between. The CDR3 has 14 residues. CDR3 DNA sequence: TGTGCCAGCAGCCAAGAGGGGGGAACGGCTGAAGCTTTCTTT. It translates to CASSQEGGTAEAFF.

This clone was seen a single time. Other nucleotide sequences in the sample specify the same CDR3. This rearrangement joins TRBV4-1 to TRBJ1-1; possible D gene TRBD1, 6 bases. CDR3 length: 14 residues. Trimming removed 0 bases at V and 4 bases at J, with 9 bases between. Germline V gene lookup returns CDR1 MGHRA and CDR2 YSYEKL. The CDR3: CASSQDGGSTEAFF. CDR3 DNA: TGCGCCAGCAGCCAAGACGGGGGCTCCACTGAAGCTTTCTTT.

The chain combines TRBV10-3 with TRBJ1-5, with 9 bases fitting TRBD1. This CDR3 region has 17 residues. CDR1 ENHRY and CDR2 SYGVKD come from the germline V gene. J gave up 0 bases and V 10 bases, and 13 bases lay outside the gene matches. In DNA, the CDR3 is TGTGCCACCGGGCCGGGACAGGGAATGGGTAGCAATCAGCCCCAGCATTTT. Translating it yields CATGPGQGMGSNQPQHF.

The chain links TRBV9 to TRBJ2-3; 12 nucleotides line up with TRBD2. Germline V CDR1 and CDR2: SGDLS, YYNGEE. With 3 bases clipped from V and 8 bases from J, the junction kept 7 bases outside the gene matches. The CDR3 totals 15 residues. CDR3: CASSDPSGGVSTQYF. The CDR3 DNA follows: TGTGCCAGCAGCGATCCTAGCGGGGGGGTGAGTACGCAGTATTTT. The full variable domain, in which reference TRBV9 and TRBJ2-3 provide the parts outside the CDR3, is DSGVTQTPKHLITATGQRVTLRCSPRSGDLSVYWYQQSLDQGLQFLIQYYNGEERAKGNILERFSAQQFPDLHSELNLSSLELGDSALYFCASSDPSGGVSTQYFGPGTRLTVL.

The chain recombines TRBV6-1 with TRBJ1-6; D is possibly TRBD1 (6 bases). This CDR3 is built from 17 residues. Germline lookup yields CDR1 MNHNS and CDR2 SASEGT. Trimming shortened V by 3 bases and J by 0 bases, and 12 bases separated the two germline ends. The CDR3 nucleotides read TGTGCCAGCAGTGACCAGGGGAGCCTCTCCTATAATTCACCCCTCCACTTT. Its translation is CASSDQGSLSYNSPLHF.

V and J are TRBV5-1 and TRBJ1-2; tentative D call: TRBD1 (6 bases). This CDR3 is 14 amino acids long. The germline CDR1 and CDR2 sequences are SGHRS and YFSETQ. The germline V and J ends were trimmed by 5 bases and 4 bases, with 15 bases remaining between them. The CDR3 reads CASSPVGQSYGYTF. The CDR3 nucleotides are TGCGCCAGCAGTCCGGTCGGACAGAGCTATGGCTACACCTTC.

The chain links TRBV5-6 to TRBJ2-4; a weak D match, TRBD2 (5 bases). The CDR3 covers 15 residues. Germline CDR1 SGHDT, CDR2 YYEEEE. V was clipped by 2 bases and J by 1 base, with 10 bases between them. The chain's CDR3 is CASSLEREAKNIQYF. DNA for the CDR3: TGTGCCAGCAGCTTAGAAAGGGAGGCCAAAAACATTCAGTACTTC.

The chain combines TRBV6-2 or TRBV6-3 with TRBJ1-6; TRBD1 might be the D (5 bases). V was cut by 4 bases and J by 8 bases, with 21 bases left in between. The CDR3 runs 17 residues. Germline V CDR1 and CDR2: MNHEY, SVGEGT. The CDR3 reads CASSSTPLRDSDSPLHF. CDR3 coding DNA: TGTGCCAGCAGTTCTACACCTCTCAGGGATTCGGATTCACCCCTCCACTTT.

CDR3 amino acids: CASSQIWYTEAFF. DNA of the CDR3: TGCGCCAGCAGCCAAATATGGTACACTGAAGCTTTCTTT. The V and J genes are TRBV4-1 and TRBJ1-1, with no clear D. The germline gives CDR1 MGHRA, CDR2 YSYEKL. V lost 2 bases, J lost 3 bases, and 7 bases lay in between. The CDR3 has 13 residues.

This chain links TRBV9 with TRBJ2-5, with 9 nucleotides matching TRBD2. Germline V gene sequence: CDR1 SGDLS, CDR2 YYNGEE. The V segment lost 0 bases and the J segment 0 bases; nucleotides outside the gene matches: 6. The CDR3 contains 17 residues. This CDR3 reads CASSVAPSGGYQETQYF. In nucleotides, the CDR3 is TGTGCCAGCAGCGTAGCCCCAAGCGGGGGGTACCAAGAGACCCAGTACTTC.

V and J are TRBV18 and TRBJ2-7; possible D gene TRBD1, 6 bases. The CDR3 has 14 amino acids. The germline V gene has CDR1 KGHSH and CDR2 LQKENI. Trimming removed 3 bases at V and 2 bases at J, with 11 bases between. The CDR3 nucleotides read TGTGCCAGCTCACCTGGGACACTCACCTACGAGCAGTACTTC. This encodes CASSPGTLTYEQYF.

The chain links TRBV3-1 (or the pseudogene TRBV3-2) to TRBJ1-1; D is uncertain. The V and J ends lost 0 bases and 5 bases respectively, with 13 bases between them. The CDR3 is 15 residues long. From germline, CDR1 is LGHDT and CDR2 YNNKEL (reference sequence). CDR3 in DNA: TGTGCCAGCAGCCAAGAAATAGGGTTGTGGACTGAAGCTTTCTTT. Amino acid sequence: CASSQEIGLWTEAFF.

This chain links TRBV3-1 (or the pseudogene TRBV3-2) with TRBJ2-1; 7 bases match TRBD2. V dropped 0 bases and J dropped 12; count of bases not matched to a gene: 5. CDR3 length: 13 amino acids. CDR1 and CDR2 from the germline V gene are LGHDT and YNNKEL (reference sequence). This chain's CDR3 is CASSQDLGRGQFF. For the CDR3, the DNA is TGTGCCAGCAGCCAAGATTTAGGGAGGGGGCAGTTCTTC.

This chain links TRBV5-5 with TRBJ1-1; no definite D call. CDR1 and CDR2 (germline): SGHKS, YYEKEE (reference sequence). The V end lost 1 base, the J end lost 0 bases, and 4 bases lay between the germline ends. This CDR3 has 13 amino acids. The CDR3 spells CASSLQLNTEAFF. CDR3 DNA sequence: TGTGCCAGCAGCTTGCAATTGAACACTGAAGCTTTCTTT.

The chain carries TRBV30 and TRBJ1-2; TRBD1 agrees at 7 bases. V was pared by 5 bases and J by 8 bases, with 17 bases of the junction left unmatched. Germline V lookup: CDR1 GTSNPN, CDR2 SVGIG (reference sequence). This CDR3 has 15 residues. The CDR3 DNA follows: TGTGCCTGGGGTACTACTGACAGGGACCTTGGAGGCTACACCTTC. This translates into CAWGTTDRDLGGYTF.

This chain connects TRBV18 to TRBJ2-2; D may match TRBD1 or TRBD2 (5 bases each). The CDR3 sequence is 16 residues long. Germline values: CDR1 KGHSH, CDR2 LQKENI. Between the trimmed V and J ends, which lost 6 bases and 5 bases, there was a span of 19 bases. CDR3 coding DNA: TGTGCCAGCTCGGTCTCTGTGCAGGGACGGACCGGGGAGCTGTTTTTT. It codes for CASSVSVQGRTGELFF.

The DNA for the CDR3 is TGTGCCAGCAGGGGGACGGAGGCCTATGGCTACACCTTC. Amino acid sequence: CASRGTEAYGYTF. The chain combines TRBV2 with TRBJ1-2; the D gene is possibly TRBD1 (5 bases). Germline CDR1 and CDR2: SNHLY and FYNNEI. Deletions cut 6 bases from V and 4 bases from J, with 12 bases between. The length of the CDR3 is 13 residues.

This clone has a single count. The V and J genes are TRBV5-8 and TRBJ1-1, with TRBD1 matching over 11 bases. The germline V gene has CDR1 SGHTS and CDR2 YDEGEE. V lost 5 bases to trimming and J lost 4 bases; unmatched junction nucleotides: 7. The CDR3 totals 15 residues. The CDR3 is CASSTTGTGGTEAFF. CDR3 in DNA: TGTGCCAGCAGTACTACCGGGACAGGGGGCACTGAAGCTTTCTTT. The whole variable domain, filled in from reference TRBV5-8 and TRBJ1-1, reads EAGVTQSPTHLIKTRGQQATLRCSPISGHTSVYWYQQALGLGLQFLLWYDEGEERNRGNFPPRFSGRQFPNYSSELNVNALELEDSALYLCASSTTGTGGTEAFFGQGTRLTVV.

This clone appeared once. V and J are TRBV7-2 and TRBJ1-1; D uncertain. The germline CDR1 and CDR2 sequences are SGHTA and FQGNSA. Between the trimmed V and J ends, which lost 6 bases and 1 base, there was a span of 9 bases. This CDR3 contains 13 residues. CDR3: CASSRWENTEAFF. CDR3 in DNA: TGTGCCAGCAGTCGCTGGGAGAACACTGAAGCTTTCTTT.

The rearrangement uses TRBV30 and TRBJ1-3; perhaps TRBD1 as D (5 bases). The CDR3 has 13 residues. The V end was cut by 1 base, the J end by 3 bases, with 7 bases between. Germline V gives CDR1 GTSNPN, CDR2 SVGIG (reference sequence). CDR3 sequence: CAWSGGIGNTIYF. The DNA for the CDR3 is TGTGCCTGGAGTGGGGGCATTGGAAACACCATATATTTT.

V is TRBV10-3 and J is TRBJ2-3; 15 bases are shared with TRBD2. The CDR3 is made up of 17 amino acids. Germline values: CDR1 ENHRY, CDR2 SYGVKD. Losses at the gene ends were 4 bases for V and 5 bases for J; bases not matched to a gene: 7. CDR3 in amino acids: CAISARTSGRGEDTQYF. In nucleotides, the CDR3 is TGTGCCATCAGTGCCAGGACTAGCGGGAGGGGTGAAGATACGCAGTATTTT.